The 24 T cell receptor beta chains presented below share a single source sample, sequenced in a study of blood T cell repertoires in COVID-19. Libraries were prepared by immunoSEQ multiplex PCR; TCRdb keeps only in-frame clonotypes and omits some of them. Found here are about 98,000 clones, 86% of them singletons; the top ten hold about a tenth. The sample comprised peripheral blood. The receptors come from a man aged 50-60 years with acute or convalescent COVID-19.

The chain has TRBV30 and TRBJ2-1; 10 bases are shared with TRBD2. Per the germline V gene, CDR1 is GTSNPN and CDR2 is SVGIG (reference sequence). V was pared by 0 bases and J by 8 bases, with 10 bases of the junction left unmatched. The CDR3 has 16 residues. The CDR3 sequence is CAWSVYSGRARDEQFF. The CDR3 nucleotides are TGTGCCTGGAGTGTATACAGCGGGAGGGCCCGGGATGAGCAGTTCTTC.

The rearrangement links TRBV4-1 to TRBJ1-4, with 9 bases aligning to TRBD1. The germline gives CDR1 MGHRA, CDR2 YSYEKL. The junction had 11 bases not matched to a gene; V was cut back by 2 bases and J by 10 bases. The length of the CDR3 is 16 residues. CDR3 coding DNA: TGCGCCAGCAGCCAACTTCCCGGGACAGGGTTAGGAAAACTGTTTTTT. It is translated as CASSQLPGTGLGKLFF.

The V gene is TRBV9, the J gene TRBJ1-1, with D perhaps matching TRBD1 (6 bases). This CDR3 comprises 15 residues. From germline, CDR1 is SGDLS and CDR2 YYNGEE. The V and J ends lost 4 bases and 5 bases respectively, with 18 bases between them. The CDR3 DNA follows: TGTGCCAGCAGCCCACGGCAAACAGGGATGACTGAAGCTTTCTTT. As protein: CASSPRQTGMTEAFF.

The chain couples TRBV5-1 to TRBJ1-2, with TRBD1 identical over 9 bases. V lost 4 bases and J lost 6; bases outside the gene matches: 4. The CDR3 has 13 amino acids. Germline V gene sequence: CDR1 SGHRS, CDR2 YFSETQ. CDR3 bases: TGCGCCAGCAGCGGGACAGGGTTGGATGGCTACACCTTC. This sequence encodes CASSGTGLDGYTF.

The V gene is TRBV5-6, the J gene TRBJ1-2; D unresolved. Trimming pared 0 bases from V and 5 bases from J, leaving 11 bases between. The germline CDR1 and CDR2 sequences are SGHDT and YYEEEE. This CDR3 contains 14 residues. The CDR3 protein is CASSLAAREYGYTF. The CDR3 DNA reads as TGTGCCAGCAGCTTGGCCGCGAGGGAGTATGGCTACACCTTC.

CDR3 sequence: CASSLERAGGDTQYF. Here the CDR3 DNA reads TGTGCCAGCAGCCTTGAGCGGGCAGGGGGAGATACGCAGTATTTT. This chain connects TRBV7-8 to TRBJ2-3; TRBD1 is a possible D gene (7 bases). The CDR3 contains 15 residues. Germline CDR1 and CDR2: SGHVS and FQNEAQ. The germline V and J ends were trimmed by 5 bases and 5 bases, with 17 bases remaining between them.

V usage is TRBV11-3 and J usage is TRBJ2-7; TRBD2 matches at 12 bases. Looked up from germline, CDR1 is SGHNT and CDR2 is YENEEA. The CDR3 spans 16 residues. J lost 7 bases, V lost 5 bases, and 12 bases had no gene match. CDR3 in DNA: TGTGCCAGCAGCCCCCGCCTAGCGGGAGGGCGGGGTGAGCAGTACTTC. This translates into CASSPRLAGGRGEQYF.

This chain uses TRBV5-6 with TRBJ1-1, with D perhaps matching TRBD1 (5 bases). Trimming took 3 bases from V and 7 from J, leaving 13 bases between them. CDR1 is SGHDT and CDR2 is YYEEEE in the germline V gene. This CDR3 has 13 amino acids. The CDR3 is CASSWPGGLEAFF. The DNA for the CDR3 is TGTGCCAGCAGCTGGCCGGGGGGTCTTGAAGCTTTCTTT.

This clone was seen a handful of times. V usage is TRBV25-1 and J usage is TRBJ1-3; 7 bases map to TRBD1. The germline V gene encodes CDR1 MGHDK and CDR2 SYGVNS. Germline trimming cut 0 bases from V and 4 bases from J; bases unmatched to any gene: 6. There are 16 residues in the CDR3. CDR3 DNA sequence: TGTGCCAGCAGTGAATATTACGGGACAGTCGGAAACACCATATATTTT. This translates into CASSEYYGTVGNTIYF.

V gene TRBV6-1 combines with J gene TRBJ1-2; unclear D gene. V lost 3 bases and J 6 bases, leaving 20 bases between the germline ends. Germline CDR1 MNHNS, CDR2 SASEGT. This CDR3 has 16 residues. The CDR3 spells CASSEVVLREQDGYTF. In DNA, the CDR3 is TGTGCCAGCAGTGAGGTAGTTCTGAGGGAGCAGGATGGCTACACCTTC.

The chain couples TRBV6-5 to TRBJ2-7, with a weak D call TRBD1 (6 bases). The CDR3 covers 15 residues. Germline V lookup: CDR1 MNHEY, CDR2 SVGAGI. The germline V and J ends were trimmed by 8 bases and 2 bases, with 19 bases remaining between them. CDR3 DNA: TGTGCCAGCGTGGGGGCCAGCGGCCTCCCCTACGAGCAGTACTTC. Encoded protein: CASVGASGLPYEQYF.

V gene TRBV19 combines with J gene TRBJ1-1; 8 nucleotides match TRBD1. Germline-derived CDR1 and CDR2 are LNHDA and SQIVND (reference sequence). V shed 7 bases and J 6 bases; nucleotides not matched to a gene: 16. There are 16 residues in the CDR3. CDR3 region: CASKVLNRGMVSEAFF. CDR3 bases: TGTGCCAGTAAGGTCCTAAACAGGGGGATGGTATCTGAAGCTTTCTTT.

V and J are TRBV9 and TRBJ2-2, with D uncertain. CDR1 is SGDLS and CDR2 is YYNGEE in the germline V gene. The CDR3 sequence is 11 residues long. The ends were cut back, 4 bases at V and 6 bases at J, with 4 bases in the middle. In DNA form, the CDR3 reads TGTGCCAGCAGCACACCCGGGGAGCTGTTTTTT. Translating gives CASSTPGELFF. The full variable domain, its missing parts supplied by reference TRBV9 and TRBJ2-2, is DSGVTQTPKHLITATGQRVTLRCSPRSGDLSVYWYQQSLDQGLQFLIQYYNGEERAKGNILERFSAQQFPDLHSELNLSSLELGDSALYFCASSTPGELFFGEGSRLTVL.

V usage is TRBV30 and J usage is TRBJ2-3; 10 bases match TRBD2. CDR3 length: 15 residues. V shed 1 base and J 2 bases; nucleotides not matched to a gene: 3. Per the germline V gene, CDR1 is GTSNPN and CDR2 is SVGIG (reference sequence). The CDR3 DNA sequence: TGTGCCTGGAGTGGTGGACTAGCGGACACAGATACGCAGTATTTT. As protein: CAWSGGLADTDTQYF.

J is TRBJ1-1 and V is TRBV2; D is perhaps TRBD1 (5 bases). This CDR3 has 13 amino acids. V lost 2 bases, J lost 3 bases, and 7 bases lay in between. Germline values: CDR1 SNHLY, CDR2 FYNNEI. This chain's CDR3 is CASSERGDTEAFF. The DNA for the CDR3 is TGTGCCAGCAGTGAAAGGGGTGACACTGAAGCTTTCTTT. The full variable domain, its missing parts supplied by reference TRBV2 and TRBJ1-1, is EPEVTQTPSHQVTQMGQEVILRCVPISNHLYFYWYRQILGQKVEFLVSFYNNEISEKSEIFDDQFSVERPDGSNFTLKIRSTKLEDSAMYFCASSERGDTEAFFGQGTRLTVV.

The CDR3 sequence is CASSQYSGRGYEQYF. For the CDR3, the DNA is TGTGCCAGCAGCCAATATAGCGGGAGGGGGTACGAGCAGTACTTC. This chain joins TRBV4-2 and TRBJ2-7, with 11 bases that match TRBD2. Looked up from germline, CDR1 is LGHNA and CDR2 is YNFKEQ. Trimming at V came to 2 bases and at J to 4 bases, leaving 4 bases not matched to a gene. The CDR3 sequence is 15 residues long.

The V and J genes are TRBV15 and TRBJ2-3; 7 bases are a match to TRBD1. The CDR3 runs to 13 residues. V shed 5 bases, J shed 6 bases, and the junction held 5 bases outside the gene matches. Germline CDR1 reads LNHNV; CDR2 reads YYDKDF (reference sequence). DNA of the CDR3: TGTGCCACCAGCGCAATCAGGGGGGATACGCAGTATTTT. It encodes CATSAIRGDTQYF.

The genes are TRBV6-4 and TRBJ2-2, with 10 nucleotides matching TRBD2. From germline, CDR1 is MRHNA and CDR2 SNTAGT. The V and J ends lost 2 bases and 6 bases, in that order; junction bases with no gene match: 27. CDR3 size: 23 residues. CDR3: CASSDRGPRKAVAGGLNAGELFF. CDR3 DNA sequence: TGTGCCAGCAGTGACAGGGGGCCAAGGAAGGCGGTAGCGGGAGGTCTTAATGCCGGGGAGCTGTTTTTT.

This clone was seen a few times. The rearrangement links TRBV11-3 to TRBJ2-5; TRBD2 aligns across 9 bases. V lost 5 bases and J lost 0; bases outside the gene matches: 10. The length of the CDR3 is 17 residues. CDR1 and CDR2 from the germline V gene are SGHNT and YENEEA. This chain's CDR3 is CASSPGLAGTYQETQYF. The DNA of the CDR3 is TGTGCCAGCAGCCCCGGGCTAGCGGGAACTTACCAAGAGACCCAGTACTTC.

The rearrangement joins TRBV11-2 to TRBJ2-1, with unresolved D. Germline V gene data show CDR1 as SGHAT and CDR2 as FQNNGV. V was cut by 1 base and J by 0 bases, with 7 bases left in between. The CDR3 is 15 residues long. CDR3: CASSLVVSSYNEQFF. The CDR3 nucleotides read TGTGCCAGCAGCTTAGTGGTGAGCTCCTACAATGAGCAGTTCTTC. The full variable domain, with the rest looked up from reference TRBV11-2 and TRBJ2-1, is EAGVAQSPRYKIIEKRQSVAFWCNPISGHATLYWYQQILGQGPKLLIQFQNNGVVDDSQLPKDRFSAERLKGVDSTLKIQPAKLEDSAVYLCASSLVVSSYNEQFFGPGTRLTVL.

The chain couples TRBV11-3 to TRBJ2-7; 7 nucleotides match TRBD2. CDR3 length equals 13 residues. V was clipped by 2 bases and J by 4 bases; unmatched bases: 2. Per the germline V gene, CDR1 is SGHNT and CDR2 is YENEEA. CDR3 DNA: TGTGCCAGCAGCTTACGGGGGGAGTACGAGCAGTACTTC. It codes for CASSLRGEYEQYF.

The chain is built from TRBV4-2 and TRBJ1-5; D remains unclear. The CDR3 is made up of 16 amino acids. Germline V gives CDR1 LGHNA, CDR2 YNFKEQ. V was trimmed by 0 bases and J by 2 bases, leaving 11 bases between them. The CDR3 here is CASSQEAGGGNQPQHF. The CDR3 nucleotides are TGTGCCAGCAGCCAAGAGGCGGGCGGCGGCAATCAGCCCCAGCATTTT.

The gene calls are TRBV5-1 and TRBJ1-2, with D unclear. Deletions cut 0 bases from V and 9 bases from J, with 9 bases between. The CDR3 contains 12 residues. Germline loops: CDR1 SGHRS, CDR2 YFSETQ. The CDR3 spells CASSLVGDRYTF. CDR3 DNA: TGCGCCAGCAGCTTGGTAGGAGATCGCTACACCTTC.

The CDR3 loop is CASSPPLAGPSTDTQYF. CDR3 in DNA: TGTGCCAGCAGCCCCCCGCTCGCAGGCCCTAGCACAGATACGCAGTATTTT. The chain has TRBV7-9 and TRBJ2-3; no reliable D call. V was pared by 5 bases and J by 0 bases, with 18 bases between. The CDR3 consists of 17 residues. Germline CDR1 reads SEHNR; CDR2 reads FQNEAQ (reference sequence).